A selection of T cell receptor beta chains follows, all from one sample in a study of beta chain features in type 1 diabetes. Here immunoSEQ multiplex PCR was the method, and the copy in TCRdb shows in-frame clones only, minus some. The sample shows roughly 350,000 clones, about 10% of them seen only once. The sequenced material came from naive CD4+ T cells from blood. The receptors originated from a woman in her 30s in good health. Each CDR3 is given with its conserved first and last residue. The D gene is left open where the match is weak. Only part of the rows carry a size: once, few, many, or a class if the clone is expanded.

few TRBJ2-1 NA TRBV6-5 TGTGCCAGCAGTTACTCGTACCCGGGACACAACAATGAGCAGTTCTTC CASSYSYPGHNNEQFF
NA TRBJ2-7 NA TRBV30 TGTGCCTGGAGGAGCCGCTCCTACGAGCAGTACTTC CAWRSRSYEQYF
NA TRBJ2-1 NA TRBV7-9 TGTGCCAGCAGCTTAGAACAGCCCTACAATGAGCAGTTCTTC CASSLEQPYNEQFF
NA TRBJ2-5 TRBD2 TRBV7-3 TGTGCCAGCAGCCCCGGACTAGCGGAGCCGTGGGAGACCCAGTACTTC CASSPGLAEPWETQYF
NA TRBJ2-1 TRBD2 TRBV9 TGTGCCAGCAGCGGCGGGAGCTCCTACAATGAGCAGTTCTTC CASSGGSSYNEQFF
few TRBJ2-3 TRBD2 TRBV5-4 TGTGCCAGCAGCTTGGGGGGACTAGCGGGAGTCGGGCCAGATACGCAGTATTTT CASSLGGLAGVGPDTQYF
few TRBJ2-5 TRBD2 TRBV6-5 TGTGCCAGCACCCCAGCGGGAGGCGGGGGGACCCAGTACTTC CASTPAGGGGTQYF
few TRBJ2-7 NA TRBV7-9 TGTGCCAGCAGCCCTCGGACAGTTATCGAGCAGTACTTC CASSPRTVIEQYF
NA TRBJ2-1 TRBD1 TRBV7-2 TGTGCCAGCAGCCAAATGGGACAGGCGTACAATGAGCAGTTCTTC CASSQMGQAYNEQFF
NA TRBJ2-3 TRBD2 TRBV6-5 TGTGCCAGCAGTTATCGGGGGGGTAGCACAGATACGCAGTATTTT CASSYRGGSTDTQYF
few TRBJ1-1 TRBD1 TRBV30 TGTGCCTGGAGTGATGGGACAGGGGCTGATTTTAGGGCTTTCTTT CAWSDGTGADFRAFF
NA TRBJ2-5 TRBD2 TRBV29-1 TGCAGCCTAATAGCGGGAGGTCCCCAAGAGACCCAGTACTTC CSLIAGGPQETQYF
few TRBJ1-2 TRBD1 TRBV7-9 TGTGCCAGCAGCTTAGGCTGGGGACAGGGGAATGGCTACACCTTC CASSLGWGQGNGYTF
NA TRBJ2-3 TRBD1 TRBV9 TGTGCCAGCAGCGCTGGACAGGGGGCAGATACGCAGTATTTT CASSAGQGADTQYF
NA TRBJ2-2 TRBD2 TRBV18 TGTGCCAGCTCACTAGCGGGACGTCCTGGGACCGGGGAGCTGTTTTTT CASSLAGRPGTGELFF
few TRBJ2-7 TRBD2 TRBV11-2 TGTGCCAGCAGCTTAACTAGCGGGACCTACGAGCAGTACTTC CASSLTSGTYEQYF
few TRBJ2-1 NA TRBV9 TGTGCCAGCACAGGCCTTCAGAACCGGGAGCAGTTCTTC CASTGLQNREQFF
NA TRBJ1-5 TRBD1 TRBV28 TGTGCCAGCAGTTCAGGGACAGCTTATAGCAATCAGCCCCAGCATTTT CASSSGTAYSNQPQHF
few TRBJ2-3 TRBD2 TRBV27 TGTGCCAGCAGTAGGATAGCGGGAGTGGGGGTCACAGATACGCAGTATTTT CASSRIAGVGVTDTQYF
NA TRBJ1-1 NA TRBV4-3 TGCGCCAGCAGCCAAGAAGTAGTGAACACTGAAGCTTTCTTT CASSQEVVNTEAFF
NA TRBJ2-5 NA TRBV5-1 TGCGCCAGCAGCCCCCTGGAGATCCAAGAGACCCAGTACTTC CASSPLEIQETQYF
NA TRBJ2-7 TRBD1 TRBV18 TGTGCCAGCTCACCCTTGGACAGGGGCTACGAGCAGTACTTC CASSPLDRGYEQYF
few TRBJ1-2 TRBD1 TRBV4-1 TGCGCCAGCAGCCAGGGACAGGGACCCGACTATGGCTACACCTTC CASSQGQGPDYGYTF
few TRBJ2-1 TRBD2 TRBV2 TGTGCCAGCAGTGAAGCCAGCGGGACTGCCAATGAGCAGTTCTTC CASSEASGTANEQFF
NA TRBJ2-4 TRBD2 TRBV28 TGTGCCAGCAGTTCGTACGGGGGGATTCAGTACTTC CASSSYGGIQYF
NA TRBJ1-1 TRBD1 TRBV4-2 TGTGCCAGCAGCCAAACCGGACAGGCAGACACTGAAGCTTTCTTT CASSQTGQADTEAFF
NA TRBJ1-2 NA TRBV25-1 TGTGCCAGCAGTGAGGCTGGGGGCCGCTATGGCTACACCTTC CASSEAGGRYGYTF
NA TRBJ1-5 TRBD1 TRBV28 TGTGCCAGCAGAACACAGGGGGGAGAGAGTCAGCCCCAGCATTTT CASRTQGGESQPQHF
NA TRBJ2-1 TRBD2 TRBV9 TGTGCCAGCAGCCCCCGGACTAGCGGGAGGGCTGAGCAGTTCTTC CASSPRTSGRAEQFF
few TRBJ2-7 TRBD1 TRBV29-1 TGCAGCGTTGAACCCGGGACAGGGCCGTACGAGCAGTACTTC CSVEPGTGPYEQYF
few TRBJ2-3 TRBD2 TRBV7-8 TGTGCCAGCAGCTCGCAACCGGGACTAGAAGGTGATACGCAGTATTTT CASSSQPGLEGDTQYF
NA TRBJ2-7 TRBD1 TRBV2 TGTGCCAGCAGTGGCGACAGGGGGGCCTACGAGCAGTACTTC CASSGDRGAYEQYF
NA TRBJ2-5 NA TRBV28 TGTGCCAGCGGACTTGGACAGCTAAGGGTGACCCAGTACTTC CASGLGQLRVTQYF
few TRBJ2-7 TRBD2 TRBV18 TGTGCCAGCTCCTGGACTAGCGGCTACGAGCAGTACTTC CASSWTSGYEQYF
NA TRBJ2-1 NA TRBV30 TGTGCCTGGAGTCTTGGACATTACAATGAGCAGTTCTTC CAWSLGHYNEQFF
NA TRBJ2-3 NA TRBV5-1 TGCGCCAGCAGCTTGGTGTCTTCCACAGATACGCAGTATTTT CASSLVSSTDTQYF
few TRBJ2-1 TRBD2 TRBV7-3 TGTGCCAGCAGCTGGGGGGGAGGGTTTGATGAGCAGTTCTTC CASSWGGGFDEQFF
few TRBJ2-6 NA TRBV30 TGTGCCTGGAGCGAACTGTATTCTGGGGCCAACGTCCTGACTTTC CAWSELYSGANVLTF
NA TRBJ2-3 TRBD1 TRBV6-1 TGTGCCAGCAAACTATTACAGGGGCCAGATACGCAGTATTTT CASKLLQGPDTQYF
NA TRBJ2-7 TRBD2 TRBV27 TGTGCCAGCAGTCCTCCGGGACTAGCGTCTTCCGAGCAGTACTTC CASSPPGLASSEQYF
few TRBJ2-7 NA TRBV4-3 TGCGCCAGCAGCCAAGATAGCGGGACAGGGTATATCCACGAGCAGTACTTC CASSQDSGTGYIHEQYF